The 5 T cell receptor beta chains in this list originate from one sample, sequenced in a study of cytomegalovirus exposure and HLA in healthy donors. Primers: 60 Vbeta forward and 13 Jbeta reverse. Sequenced by immunoSEQ multiplex PCR; TCRdb stores in-frame clones only, minus some. Among some 250,000 clones listed, roughly 80% were seen once. Material: PBMCs. All receptors come from a middle-aged woman in good health and CMV-seropositive.

The V gene is TRBV11-2, the J gene TRBJ2-3; maybe TRBD2 (7 bases). The germline gives CDR1 SGHAT, CDR2 FQNNGV. This CDR3 is 16 amino acids long. Trimming stripped 2 bases from V and 2 bases from J, with 14 bases between. The CDR3 bases are TGTGCCAGCAGCTTATTAGGGGGGGAGCTCACAGATACGCAGTATTTT. It yields the protein CASSLLGGELTDTQYF.

V gene TRBV6-5 combines with J gene TRBJ2-5, with D uncertain. The better agreement between TRBJ2-7 and the DNA end casts doubt on the J call. Germline assignment: CDR1 MNHEY and CDR2 SVGAGI. The CDR3 loop spans 13 amino acids. In nucleotides, the CDR3 is TGTGCCAGCAGCCGCAAGATCACCTACGAGCAGTACTTC. It is translated as CASSRKITYEQYF.

This chain's CDR3 is CASSLDSSSNQPQHF. CDR3 sequence (DNA): TGCGCCAGCAGCTTAGACAGTTCGAGCAATCAGCCCCAGCATTTT. V and J are TRBV5-1 and TRBJ1-5; maybe TRBD1 (5 bases). V lost 2 bases and J 1 base, leaving 10 bases between the germline ends. Per the germline V gene, CDR1 is SGHRS and CDR2 is YFSETQ. The CDR3 is 15 residues long. The whole variable domain, remainder taken from reference TRBV5-1 and TRBJ1-5, is KAGVTQTPRYLIKTRGQQVTLSCSPISGHRSVSWYQQTPGQGLQFLFEYFSETQRNKGNFPGRFSGRQFSNSRSEMNVSTLELGDSALYLCASSLDSSSNQPQHFGDGTRLSIL.

The gene calls are TRBV5-6 and TRBJ2-2; D is unresolved. The V gene lost 6 bases and the J gene lost 4 bases, with 13 bases spanning the gap. Germline CDR1 SGHDT, CDR2 YYEEEE. CDR3 length: 14 amino acids. CDR3 protein: CASMVWSGTGELFF. CDR3 nucleotide sequence: TGTGCCAGCATGGTCTGGAGTGGCACCGGGGAGCTGTTTTTT.

The V and J genes are TRBV7-2 and TRBJ2-3; TRBD1 might be the D (5 bases). This CDR3 has 15 amino acids. The germline V gene has CDR1 SGHTA and CDR2 FQGNSA. Trimming removed 0 bases at V and 2 bases at J, with 9 bases between. CDR3 nucleotides: TGTGCCAGCAGCTTAGCGACAGCTCTCACAGATACGCAGTATTTT. Translated: CASSLATALTDTQYF.